These T cell receptor beta chains were read from a single sample in a study of blood T cells in healthy people across ages. TCRdb reprocessed the 5' RACE reads with MiXCR, giving one entry per CDR3 protein. The table records about a million distinct CDR3 sequences, 51% of them present only once. Sequencing input: blood. Receptors were obtained from a woman in her sixties in good health. CDR3s include the opening cysteine and the closing phenylalanine or tryptophan. Fields, in order: J gene, D gene, clone size, V gene, CDR3 protein, CDR3 DNA. D genes are given only for firm matches. Not all rows give a size; the values are once, few, many and, for expanded clones, a class.

>TRBJ2-5|NA|NA|TRBV20-1
CSASSGLETQYF
TGCAGTGCTAGCTCGGGACTCGAGACCCAGTACTTC
>TRBJ2-7|TRBD1|few|TRBV6-2/TRBV6-3
CASSLRPGQGEREQYF
TGTGCCAGCAGCTTAAGGCCGGGACAGGGGGAACGCGAGCAGTACTTC
>TRBJ1-2|NA|NA|TRBV4-1
CASSQGVNRALGYTF
TGCGCCAGCAGCCAAGGGGTAAACAGGGCTTTGGGCTACACCTTC
>TRBJ1-1|NA|NA|TRBV20-1
CSAARDGRIVAFF
TGCAGTGCTGCTCGGGACGGACGGATTGTAGCTTTCTTT
>TRBJ1-2|TRBD1|once|TRBV28
CAIGQGAYGYTF
TGTGCCATCGGACAGGGGGCTTATGGCTACACCTTC
>TRBJ2-1|NA|NA|TRBV11-3
CASSLGTDFEEDNEQFF
TGTGCCAGCAGCTTAGGGACCGACTTCGAGGAGGACAATGAGCAGTTCTTC
>TRBJ2-6|NA|NA|TRBV30
CACDSVGANVLTF
TGTGCCTGCGACTCAGTTGGGGCCAACGTCCTGACTTTC
>TRBJ2-3|NA|NA|TRBV29-1
CSIIGDTQYF
TGCAGCATTATCGGGGATACGCAGTATTTT
>TRBJ2-7|NA|few|TRBV4-3
CASSQWSGFDEQYF
TGCGCCAGCAGCCAATGGTCAGGGTTCGACGAGCAGTACTTC
>TRBJ2-7|NA|NA|TRBV18
CTSSPPGVEQYF
TGTACCAGCTCACCACCCGGGGTCGAGCAGTACTTC
>TRBJ2-1|NA|NA|TRBV24-1
CATSDWGSSSYNEQFF
TGTGCCACCAGTGATTGGGGCAGTAGTTCCTACAATGAGCAGTTCTTC
>TRBJ2-4|TRBD1|NA|TRBV20-1
CSAGRGTGGTKNIQYF
TGCAGTGCCGGGAGGGGGACAGGGGGTACCAAAAACATTCAGTACTTC
>TRBJ2-7|NA|NA|TRBV7-2
CASSLGGGVPYEQYF
TGTGCCAGCAGCTTAGGGGGCGGGGTGCCCTACGAGCAGTACTTC
>TRBJ2-7|TRBD2|NA|TRBV7-2
CASSPSGNEFEQYF
TGTGCCAGCAGCCCTAGCGGGAATGAATTCGAGCAGTACTTC
>TRBJ2-3|NA|NA|TRBV5-1
CASSVTRGSDTQYF
TGCGCCAGCAGTGTGACTAGAGGGAGCGATACGCAGTATTTT
>TRBJ2-5|NA|NA|TRBV7-2
CASSLSFGETQYF
TGTGCCAGCAGCTTATCCTTCGGGGAGACCCAGTACTTC
>TRBJ2-5|NA|few|TRBV4-1
CASSPLTNQETQYF
TGCGCCAGCAGCCCCCTAACGAACCAAGAGACCCAGTACTTC
>TRBJ2-7|TRBD2|few|TRBV6-2/TRBV6-3
CASSFTLIRTSGKHEQYF
TGTGCCAGCAGTTTCACCCTCATCCGGACTAGCGGGAAGCATGAGCAGTACTTC